This entry lists 11 T cell receptor beta chains sequenced from one sample in a study of prognosis after radiotherapy for stage I lung cancer (dated by TCRdb to about 2021). Sequenced on an Illumina HiSeq 3000. Two rounds of multiplex PCR were used to amplify the TCR beta CDR3 region from genomic DNA. In the first round of PCR, primers specific to each TRBV and TRBJ gene were used, and the primer sequences are filed in Chinese patent CN105087789A. In-frame beta chains were kept once TCRdb had trimmed the public reads at Q25 with fastp and called clones with MiXCR. All rows with the same CDR3 protein become a single entry with the most common DNA and genes. Within this sample are about 26,000 distinct CDR3 sequences, with around 30% of them counted one time only. In total, the top ten clones hold around 32% of the sample. The sequenced sample was PBMCs, obtained before or after stereotactic body radiation therapy (not recorded which). The source of these receptors is a donor over 45 with non-small cell lung cancer.

This clonotype came up many times. This chain links TRBV20-1 with TRBJ2-7, with no clear D. This CDR3 is 12 amino acids long. Germline V gene data show CDR1 as DFQATT and CDR2 as SNEGSKA (reference sequence). Trimming removed 4 bases at V and 3 bases at J, with 10 bases between. CDR3 region: CSAKGRLYEQYF. The CDR3 DNA is TGCAGTGCTAAGGGTAGGCTCTACGAGCAGTACTTC.

This clonotype was seen at least ten times. This chain uses TRBV19 with TRBJ2-6; D not resolved. V lost 1 base to trimming and J lost 1 base, with 5 bases between them. This CDR3 spans 15 amino acids. Per germline, CDR1 LNHDA and CDR2 SQIVND (reference sequence). CDR3: CASSIGGSGANVLTF. In DNA, the CDR3 is TGTGCCAGTAGTATAGGTGGGTCTGGGGCCAACGTCCTGACTTTC.

The chain employs TRBV7-2 and TRBJ2-7; no clear D gene. CDR3 length: 15 residues. Trimming stripped 5 bases from V and 12 bases from J, with 26 bases between. CDR1 and CDR2 from the germline V gene are SGHTA and FQGNSA. The CDR3 DNA reads TGTGCCAGCAGCCTGGGGTATGGTATTTCCCAAGTGCGGTACTTC. This sequence encodes CASSLGYGISQVRYF.

This clonotype showed up many times. This chain links TRBV12-3 or TRBV12-4 with TRBJ2-6; 8 bases align to TRBD1. This CDR3 contains 16 residues. V shed 5 bases, J shed 1 base, and the junction held 4 bases outside the gene matches. The CDR3 sequence is CASSAGQGSGANVLTF. The CDR3 nucleotides are TGTGCCAGCAGTGCCGGACAGGGTTCTGGGGCCAACGTCCTGACTTTC.

The genes are TRBV20-1 and TRBJ1-3; D remains ambiguous. V lost 6 bases, J lost 3 bases, and 9 bases lay in between. This CDR3 has 12 amino acids. CDR1 DFQATT and CDR2 SNEGSKA come from the germline V gene (reference sequence). This CDR3 reads CSALGGGNTIYF. The CDR3 nucleotides read TGCAGTGCATTAGGAGGTGGAAACACCATATATTTT.

Ten or more counts support this clonotype. The rearrangement links TRBV6-1 to TRBJ1-6; weak D call: TRBD1 (5 bases). Trimming removed 6 bases from V and 8 bases from J, with 17 bases in between. CDR1 is MNHNS, CDR2 SASEGT, per germline. CDR3 length equals 15 residues. CDR3 region: CASRSRGTLYSPLHF. The DNA for the CDR3 is TGTGCCAGCAGATCACGCGGGACCCTATATTCACCCCTCCACTTT.

This clonotype was observed at least ten times. This sequence joins TRBV19 and TRBJ1-6; 8 positions agree with TRBD1. The J segment lost 10 bases and the V segment lost 3 bases, leaving 5 bases of the junction unmatched. CDR3 length: 14 amino acids. Per germline, CDR1 LNHDA and CDR2 SQIVND (reference sequence). The CDR3 here is CASSMDRVRSPLHF. In DNA form, the CDR3 reads TGTGCCAGTAGTATGGACAGGGTGCGGTCACCCCTCCACTTT.

In this sample, this clonotype turned up many times. The rearrangement links TRBV3-1 to TRBJ2-5, with a possible D match to TRBD1 (6 bases). The CDR3 runs to 15 residues. Trimming pared 1 base from V and 5 bases from J, leaving 14 bases between. Germline V gene data show CDR1 as LGHDT and CDR2 as YNNKEL (reference sequence). CDR3 bases: TGTGCCAGCAGCCAAGGACAGGCTGGGGGCGAGACCCAGTACTTC. Amino acid sequence: CASSQGQAGGETQYF.

The gene calls are TRBV2 and TRBJ1-2, with unresolved D. This CDR3 is built from 12 residues. V lost 6 bases and J 4 bases, leaving 9 bases between the germline ends. Germline CDR1 and CDR2: SNHLY and FYNNEI. In nucleotides, the CDR3 is TGTGCCAGCAGGGAAAGAAGCTATGGCTACACCTTC. Protein: CASRERSYGYTF.

This clonotype occurred many times. The rearrangement links TRBV2 to TRBJ1-2; no clear D gene. CDR1 SNHLY and CDR2 FYNNEI come from the germline V gene. The CDR3 is 13 residues long. The germline V and J ends were trimmed by 7 bases and 1 base, with 10 bases remaining between them. This CDR3 reads CASTRDFNYGYTF. The CDR3 DNA follows: TGTGCCAGCACCCGTGACTTTAACTATGGCTACACCTTC. Filled out from reference TRBV2 and TRBJ1-2, the complete variable domain reads EPEVTQTPSHQVTQMGQEVILRCVPISNHLYFYWYRQILGQKVEFLVSFYNNEISEKSEIFDDQFSVERPDGSNFTLKIRSTKLEDSAMYFCASTRDFNYGYTFGSGTRLTVV.

This clonotype was counted ten times or more. The rearrangement joins TRBV20-1 to TRBJ1-5; D might be TRBD1 (5 bases). The CDR3 length is 15 residues. V was shortened by 6 bases and J by 3 bases, with 18 bases between the two germline ends. Germline lookup yields CDR1 DFQATT and CDR2 SNEGSKA (reference sequence). The chain's CDR3 is CSAAKGEGINQPQHF. The CDR3 nucleotides read TGCAGTGCCGCGAAAGGTGAGGGGATCAATCAGCCCCAGCATTTT.